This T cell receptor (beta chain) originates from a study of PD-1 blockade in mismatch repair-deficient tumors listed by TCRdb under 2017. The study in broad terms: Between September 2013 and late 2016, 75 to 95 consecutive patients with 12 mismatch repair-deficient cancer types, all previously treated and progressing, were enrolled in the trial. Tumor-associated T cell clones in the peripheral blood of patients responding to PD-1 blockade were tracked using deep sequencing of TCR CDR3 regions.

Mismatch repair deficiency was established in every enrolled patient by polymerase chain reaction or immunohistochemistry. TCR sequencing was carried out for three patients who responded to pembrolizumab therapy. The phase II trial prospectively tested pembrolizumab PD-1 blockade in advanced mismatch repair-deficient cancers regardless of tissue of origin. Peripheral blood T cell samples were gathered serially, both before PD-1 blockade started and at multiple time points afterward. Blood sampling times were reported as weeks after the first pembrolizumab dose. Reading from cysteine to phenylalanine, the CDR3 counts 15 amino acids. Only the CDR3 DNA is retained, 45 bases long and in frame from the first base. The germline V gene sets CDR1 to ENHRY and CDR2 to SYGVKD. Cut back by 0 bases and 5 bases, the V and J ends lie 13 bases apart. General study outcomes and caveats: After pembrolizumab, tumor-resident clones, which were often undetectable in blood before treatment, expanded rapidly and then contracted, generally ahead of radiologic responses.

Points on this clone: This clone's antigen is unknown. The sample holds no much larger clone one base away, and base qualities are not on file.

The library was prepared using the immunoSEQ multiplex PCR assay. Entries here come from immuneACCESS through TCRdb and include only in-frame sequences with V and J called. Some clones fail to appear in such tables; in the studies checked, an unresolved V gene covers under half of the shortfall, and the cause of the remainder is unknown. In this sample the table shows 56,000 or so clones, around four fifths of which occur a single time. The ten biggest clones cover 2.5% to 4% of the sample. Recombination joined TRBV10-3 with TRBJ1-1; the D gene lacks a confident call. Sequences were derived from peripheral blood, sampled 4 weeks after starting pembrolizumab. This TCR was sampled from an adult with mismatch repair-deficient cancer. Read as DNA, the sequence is TGTGCCATCAGTGAGTCGAGAGGAGAGGGAACTGAAGCTTTCTTT. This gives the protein CAISESRGEGTEAFF.